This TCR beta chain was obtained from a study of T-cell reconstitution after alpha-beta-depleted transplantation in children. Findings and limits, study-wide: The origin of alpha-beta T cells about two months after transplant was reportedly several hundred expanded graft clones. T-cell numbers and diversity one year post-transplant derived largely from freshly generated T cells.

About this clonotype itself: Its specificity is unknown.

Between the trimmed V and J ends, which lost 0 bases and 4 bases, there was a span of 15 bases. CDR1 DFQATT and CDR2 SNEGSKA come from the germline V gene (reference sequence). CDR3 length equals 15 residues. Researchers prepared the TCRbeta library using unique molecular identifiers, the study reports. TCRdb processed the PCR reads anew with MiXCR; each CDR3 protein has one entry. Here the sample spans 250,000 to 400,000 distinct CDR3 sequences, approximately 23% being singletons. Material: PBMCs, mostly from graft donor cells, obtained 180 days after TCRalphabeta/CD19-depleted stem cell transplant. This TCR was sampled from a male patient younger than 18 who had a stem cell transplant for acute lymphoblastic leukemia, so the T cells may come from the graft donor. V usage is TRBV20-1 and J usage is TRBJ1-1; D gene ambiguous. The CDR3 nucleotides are TGCAGTGCTAGAGATTCAGGTAGGGTTCGCACTGAAGCTTTCTTT. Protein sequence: CSARDSGRVRTEAFF.